This entry lists 14 T cell receptor beta chains sequenced from one sample in a study of blood T cells in healthy people across ages. The second PCR ran roughly 7 to 12 cycles with a sample-barcoded 5' primer and J-beta primers. TCRdb re-analysed the 5' RACE reads in MiXCR, keeping a single row per CDR3 protein. The sample contains roughly 1.7 million distinct CDR3 sequences, around 36% of which appear only once. Sequenced material: blood. These receptors all stem from a woman between 25 and 40 years old in good health.

The rearrangement links TRBV4-1 to TRBJ1-2; D possibly corresponds to TRBD1 (6 bases). The CDR3 has 13 residues. The V end was cut by 0 bases, the J end by 6 bases, with 8 bases between. The V gene's germline CDR1 is MGHRA and CDR2 YSYEKL. In DNA, the CDR3 is TGCGCCAGCAGCCAAGAAACAGGGCATGGCTACACCTTC. Protein sequence: CASSQETGHGYTF.

The J gene is TRBJ1-5, the V gene TRBV7-9; possible D gene TRBD1, 5 bases. CDR1 is SEHNR, CDR2 FQNEAQ, per germline (reference sequence). V lost 5 bases, J lost 1 base, and 15 bases lay in between. The CDR3 consists of 16 residues. The CDR3 reads CASSTDRVRSNQPQHF. CDR3 bases: TGTGCCAGCAGCACCGACAGAGTTCGGAGCAATCAGCCCCAGCATTTT.

In its sample, this clonotype was seen a few times. This chain joins TRBV7-9 and TRBJ2-5; 13 bases are a match to TRBD2. J lost 4 bases, V lost 1 base, and 3 bases had no gene match. CDR3 length equals 16 residues. Germline CDR1 and CDR2: SEHNR and FQNEAQ (reference sequence). CDR3 region: CASSLGTSGGLETQYF. The DNA for the CDR3 is TGTGCCAGCAGCTTAGGGACTAGCGGGGGCCTAGAGACCCAGTACTTC.

The genes are TRBV10-1 and TRBJ1-5; tentative D call: TRBD1 (5 bases). Germline loops: CDR1 WNHNN, CDR2 SYGVQD (reference sequence). Trimming removed 6 bases at V and 3 bases at J, with 9 bases between. This CDR3 contains 13 residues. DNA of the CDR3: TGCGCCAGCAGCGCACAGGACAATCAGCCCCAGCATTTT. Translating it yields CASSAQDNQPQHF.

V usage is TRBV24-1 and J usage is TRBJ2-5; 7 bases fit TRBD1. CDR3 size: 13 residues. V shed 5 bases, J shed 5 bases, and the junction held 4 bases outside the gene matches. Germline V gives CDR1 KGHDR, CDR2 SFDVKD. CDR3 protein: CATSGDRVETQYF. CDR3 in DNA: TGTGCCACCAGTGGCGACAGGGTTGAGACCCAGTACTTC.

The sample holds a few counts of this clonotype. The V call is TRBV21-1, the J call TRBJ2-5; TRBD1, the table's D call, lacks a check against the DNA. TRBV21-1 is listed as a pseudogene. This CDR3 is 12 amino acids long. The CDR3: CASHGGQETQYF. The CDR3 DNA follows: TGTGCCAGCCACGGGGGACAAGAGACCCAGTACTTC.

This clonotype was observed a handful of times. The CDR3 protein is CSARDTSGIPEQFF. In DNA, the CDR3 is TGCAGTGCTAGAGATACTAGCGGGATCCCCGAGCAGTTCTTC. The V and J genes are TRBV20-1 and TRBJ2-1; 10 bases align to TRBD2. Germline V gene data show CDR1 as DFQATT and CDR2 as SNEGSKA (reference sequence). The CDR3 runs 14 residues. Trimming took 0 bases from V and 10 from J; bases not matched to a gene: 6.

Turning to this clonotype: A much more abundant neighbour one base away suggests this may be a read error. V is TRBV29-1 and J is TRBJ2-3, with D unclear. Trimming left V 0 bases short and J 3 bases short, with 10 bases between. CDR1 SQVTM and CDR2 ANQGSEA come from the germline V gene. The CDR3 runs 14 residues. The CDR3 DNA sequence: TGCAGCGTTGAAGAGAGTGGTAGGACAGATACGCAGTATTTT. This gives the protein CSVEESGRTDTQYF.

J is TRBJ1-1 and V is TRBV6-1; tentative D call: TRBD1 (5 bases). V lost 5 bases to trimming and J lost 6 bases, with 13 bases between them. This CDR3 is built from 13 residues. The V gene's germline CDR1 is MNHNS and CDR2 SASEGT. CDR3 sequence: CASSLRREAEAFF. Written as DNA, the CDR3 is TGTGCCAGCAGTTTACGCAGGGAGGCTGAAGCTTTCTTT.

This clonotype was counted a few times. The gene calls are TRBV4-1 and TRBJ1-5; D gene ambiguous. CDR1 is MGHRA, CDR2 YSYEKL, per germline. There are 16 residues in the CDR3. V dropped 0 bases and J dropped 2 bases, with 11 bases sitting between them. CDR3 nucleotide sequence: TGCGCCAGCAGCCAAGATTCAGAGGGAGGCAATCAGCCCCAGCATTTT. Protein: CASSQDSEGGNQPQHF.

The rearrangement uses TRBV11-2 and TRBJ2-1; D call uncertain. From germline, CDR1 is SGHAT and CDR2 FQNNGV. The CDR3 is 11 amino acids. Between the trimmed V and J ends, which lost 5 bases and 13 bases, there was a span of 12 bases. The CDR3 DNA reads TGTGCCAGCAGCGCCCGCCGGGCCCAGTTCTTC. Its protein product is CASSARRAQFF.

The rearrangement uses TRBV7-9 and TRBJ2-7; no reliable D call. V dropped 6 bases and J dropped 5 bases, with 14 bases sitting between them. Germline loops: CDR1 SEHNR, CDR2 FQNEAQ (reference sequence). The length of the CDR3 is 13 residues. CDR3: CASSSTEANEQYF. The CDR3 nucleotides read TGTGCCAGCAGTTCCACCGAGGCTAACGAGCAGTACTTC. Supplemented by reference TRBV7-9 and TRBJ2-7, the full variable domain reads DTGVSQNPRHKITKRGQNVTFRCDPISEHNRLYWYRQTLGQGPEFLTYFQNEAQLEKSRLLSDRFSAERPKGSFSTLEIQRTEQGDSAMYLCASSSTEANEQYFGPGTRLTVT.

This clonotype was detected a few times. The genes are TRBV28 and TRBJ2-5; D is undetermined. CDR1 and CDR2 (germline): MDHEN, SYDVKM. The CDR3 length is 15 residues. The V end was cut by 5 bases, the J end by 4 bases, with 17 bases between. In DNA form, the CDR3 reads TGTGCCAGCAGTACCCCCTTGGGGTCAAGAGAGACCCAGTACTTC. Its protein product is CASSTPLGSRETQYF.

The chain joins TRBV4-1 to TRBJ1-2, with 7 bases that match TRBD1. This CDR3 is built from 15 residues. V was pared by 0 bases and J by 5 bases, with 6 bases of the junction left unmatched. Germline lookup yields CDR1 MGHRA and CDR2 YSYEKL. This chain's CDR3 is CASSQDNRGLYGYTF. CDR3 nucleotide sequence: TGCGCCAGCAGCCAAGATAACAGGGGTTTATATGGCTACACCTTC.